This is a list of T cell receptor beta chains from one sample in a study of CD8 T cells in ankylosing spondylitis. MiXCR, applied by TCRdb to the 5' RACE reads, yields one record per CDR3 protein. This sample has some 800,000 distinct CDR3 sequences, with about 11% found just once. Sequencing was done on a sample of blood, either unsorted or a sorted T cell fraction (not recorded which). The origin of the receptors is a male donor with ankylosing spondylitis. Both conserved end residues are part of each CDR3. Each record gives: V gene, D gene, clone size, J gene, CDR3 length, CDR3 protein, CDR3 DNA. D genes are given only for firm matches. For some rows the clone size is stated as once, few or many, or as a class when expanded; others skip it.

TRBV11-2	TRBD1	few	TRBJ2-4	10	CAIKTGERDF	TGTGCCATAAAGACAGGGGAGCGGGACTTC
TRBV20-1	TRBD1	.	TRBJ1-5	14	CSARVNRGDQPQHF	TGCAGTGCTAGAGTAAACAGGGGGGACCAGCCCCAGCATTTT
TRBV20-1	TRBD2	.	TRBJ2-1	12	CSASGRVSEQFF	TGCAGTGCTAGCGGGAGGGTCAGTGAGCAGTTCTTC
TRBV5-1	TRBD1	.	TRBJ1-6	14	CASSSDRGNSPLHF	TGCGCCAGCAGCTCGGACAGGGGAAATTCACCCCTCCACTTT
TRBV5-1	.	.	TRBJ1-1	13	CASSLALGDEAFF	TGCGCCAGCAGCTTGGCCCTGGGGGATGAGGCTTTCTTT
TRBV30	.	.	TRBJ2-5	13	CAWSVKGMETQYF	TGTGCCTGGAGTGTAAAAGGCATGGAGACCCAGTACTTC
TRBV29-1	.	.	TRBJ1-1	10	CSAADREAFF	TGCAGCGCCGCTGACAGGGAAGCTTTCTTT
TRBV9	.	few	TRBJ1-1	15	CASSVVATRETEAFF	TGTGCCAGCAGCGTAGTAGCGACCCGCGAGACTGAAGCTTTCTTT
TRBV20-1	TRBD2	.	TRBJ2-1	16	CSAIRPSGGSYNEQFF	TGCAGTGCTATCCGGCCTAGCGGGGGATCTTACAATGAGCAGTTCTTC
TRBV5-1	.	few	TRBJ2-5	13	CASSLPGMETQYF	TGCGCCAGCAGCTTGCCAGGGATGGAGACCCAGTACTTC
TRBV20-1	.	few	TRBJ1-4	14	CSARDSVTNEKLFF	TGCAGTGCTAGAGATAGTGTAACTAATGAAAAACTGTTTTTT
TRBV7-9	TRBD2	.	TRBJ2-5	16	CASGADSSGRRETQYF	TGTGCCAGCGGTGCTGACTCTAGCGGGAGACGAGAGACCCAGTACTTC
TRBV15	.	.	TRBJ2-7	12	CATSSSHYEQYF	TGTGCCACCAGCAGTAGCCACTACGAGCAGTACTTC
TRBV18	.	.	TRBJ2-7	16	CASSPRARDETYEQYF	TGTGCCAGCTCACCTAGGGCCCGGGACGAAACCTACGAGCAGTACTTC
TRBV6-2/TRBV6-3	.	few	TRBJ2-2	15	CASSYGIANTGELFF	TGTGCCAGCAGTTATGGGATCGCGAACACCGGGGAGCTGTTTTTT
TRBV20-1	.	many	TRBJ2-7	14	CSASGHRNSYEQYF	TGCAGTGCTAGCGGACACCGTAACTCCTACGAGCAGTACTTC
TRBV6-5	.	many	TRBJ2-1	17	CASSYFEEQGRYNEQFF	TGTGCCAGCAGTTACTTTGAGGAACAGGGCCGTTACAATGAGCAGTTCTTC
TRBV5-6	.	many	TRBJ2-5	14	CASSFPGLQETQYF	TGTGCCAGCAGTTTTCCCGGGCTGCAAGAGACCCAGTACTTC
TRBV10-3	TRBD2	many	TRBJ2-3	15	CAISEWGGSTDTQYF	TGTGCCATCAGTGAATGGGGGGGAAGCACAGATACGCAGTATTTT
TRBV7-2	.	.	TRBJ1-2	13	CASSLGQYAGYTF	TGTGCCAGCAGCTTAGGACAGTATGCTGGCTACACCTTC
TRBV18	.	.	TRBJ2-7	14	CASARQVGSYEQYF	TGTGCCAGCGCCCGACAGGTAGGTTCCTACGAGCAGTACTTC
TRBV7-8	.	few	TRBJ2-3	18	CASSLAGMGGASTDTQYF	TGTGCCAGCAGCTTAGCCGGGATGGGGGGGGCTAGCACAGATACGCAGTATTTT
TRBV20-1	.	.	TRBJ2-5	10	CSAMGETQYF	TGCAGTGCTATGGGGGAGACCCAGTACTTC
TRBV9	.	.	TRBJ2-3	14	CASSVTGSTDTQYF	TGTGCCAGCAGCGTAACAGGTTCCACAGATACGCAGTATTTT
TRBV7-2	.	many	TRBJ1-2	14	CASSLMDSWGGYTF	TGTGCCAGCAGCTTAATGGACTCCTGGGGTGGCTACACCTTC
TRBV20-1	TRBD2	many	TRBJ2-7	15	CSARGSSGRSGEQYF	TGCAGTGCTAGAGGGTCTAGCGGGAGATCGGGGGAGCAGTACTTC
TRBV20-1	.	.	TRBJ2-7	15	CSAREAQPEPYEQYF	TGCAGTGCTAGAGAGGCACAACCGGAACCATACGAGCAGTACTTC
TRBV28	TRBD1	few	TRBJ2-7	15	CASSLTGAVSYEQYF	TGTGCCAGCAGTTTAACAGGGGCCGTCTCCTACGAGCAGTACTTC
TRBV5-1	.	few	TRBJ1-2	15	CASRPDTGTPYGYTF	TGCGCCAGCAGGCCGGATACCGGGACCCCATATGGCTACACCTTC
TRBV20-1	.	few	TRBJ2-7	14	CSARDPLGNNEQYF	TGCAGTGCTAGAGATCCCTTGGGGAACAACGAGCAGTACTTC
TRBV20-1	.	.	TRBJ1-6	14	CSARVGRLNSPLHF	TGCAGTGCTAGAGTGGGACGCTTAAACTCACCCCTCCACTTT
TRBV24-1	.	few	TRBJ2-3	14	CATSDLQRGDTQYF	TGTGCCACCAGTGATTTGCAAAGGGGAGATACGCAGTATTTT
TRBV20-1	.	few	TRBJ1-5	14	CSAGGAEFYQPQHF	TGCAGTGCGGGGGGGGCAGAGTTCTATCAGCCCCAGCATTTT
TRBV6-1	TRBD2	.	TRBJ2-1	16	CASGPPASGSPNEQFF	TGTGCCAGCGGACCTCCCGCTAGCGGGAGCCCCAATGAGCAGTTCTTC
TRBV12-3/TRBV12-4	.	few	TRBJ1-1	15	CASIEGGRPNTEAFF	TGTGCCAGCATCGAAGGGGGGCGCCCGAACACTGAAGCTTTCTTT
TRBV5-1	TRBD1	.	TRBJ2-7	16	CASSSIPGTGSAEQYF	TGCGCCAGCAGCTCTATCCCCGGGACAGGATCCGCCGAGCAGTACTTC
TRBV7-9	TRBD2	few	TRBJ2-3	15	CARQKWGGTTDTQYF	TGTGCCAGACAGAAGTGGGGGGGGACGACAGATACGCAGTATTTT
TRBV7-9	TRBD2	few	TRBJ2-7	14	CATGGVLAGEEQYF	TGTGCCACCGGAGGAGTGCTAGCGGGAGAGGAGCAGTACTTC
TRBV6-1	.	.	TRBJ2-7	15	CASSPGLRSSYEQYF	TGTGCCAGCAGCCCCGGACTACGTAGTTCCTACGAGCAGTACTTC
TRBV15	TRBD1	.	TRBJ1-5	15	CATSRQGGTGQPQHF	TGTGCCACCAGCAGACAAGGGGGCACGGGGCAGCCCCAGCATTTT
TRBV20-1	TRBD1	.	TRBJ1-5	14	CSAGPGGSNQPQHF	TGCAGTGCTGGGCCAGGGGGTAGCAATCAGCCCCAGCATTTT
TRBV20-1	.	many	TRBJ2-7	15	CSARVAKDGEGEQYF	TGCAGTGCTAGAGTGGCTAAAGACGGGGAAGGCGAGCAGTACTTC
TRBV10-3	.	.	TRBJ1-1	14	CAAERDRGVTEAFF	TGTGCCGCCGAGCGGGACCGAGGGGTTACTGAAGCTTTCTTT
TRBV5-1	TRBD1	few	TRBJ2-3	13	CASQQGGTDTQYF	TGCGCCAGCCAACAGGGGGGCACAGATACGCAGTATTTT
TRBV20-1	.	few	TRBJ1-5	18	CSARDSGPGAYSNQPQHF	TGCAGTGCTAGAGATTCAGGTCCGGGGGCTTATAGCAATCAGCCCCAGCATTTT
TRBV11-2	.	.	TRBJ2-2	15	CASSRERDSTGELFF	TGTGCCAGCAGCCGAGAGCGGGACAGCACCGGGGAGCTGTTTTTT
TRBV4-3	.	.	TRBJ2-7	13	CASSQDKGIRIKF	TGCGCCAGCAGCCAAGATAAGGGGATACGGATTAAGTTC
TRBV5-1	TRBD1	.	TRBJ2-5	14	CASNDRGWEETQYF	TGCGCCAGCAATGACAGGGGATGGGAAGAGACCCAGTACTTC
TRBV5-1	.	few	TRBJ2-2	14	CASSFEQPTGELFF	TGCGCCAGCAGCTTCGAACAGCCCACCGGGGAGCTGTTTTTT
TRBV5-1	TRBD1	.	TRBJ1-4	14	CASSPPGGDEKLFF	TGCGCCAGCAGCCCCCCAGGGGGGGATGAAAAACTGTTTTTT
TRBV7-2	.	many	TRBJ1-6	15	CASSLRRDYNSPLHF	TGTGCCAGCAGCTTAAGACGGGACTATAATTCACCCCTCCACTTT
TRBV12-3/TRBV12-4	TRBD2	few	TRBJ2-7	15	CASSLASGIFYEQYF	TGTGCCAGCAGTTTGGCTAGCGGGATATTCTACGAGCAGTACTTC
TRBV5-1	TRBD1	.	TRBJ2-7	17	CASSFGRSGTGAYEQYF	TGCGCCAGCAGCTTCGGTCGTTCCGGGACAGGGGCCTACGAGCAGTACTTC
TRBV7-9	.	.	TRBJ2-2	17	CASRPDPFIRKTGELFF	TGTGCCAGCAGACCCGATCCTTTCATCCGAAAGACCGGGGAGCTGTTTTTT
TRBV20-1	TRBD1	.	TRBJ1-2	16	CSARSTPRGLLYGYTF	TGCAGTGCTAGGTCGACGCCCAGGGGGCTACTCTATGGCTACACCTTC
TRBV7-2	.	.	TRBJ1-1	15	CASSLLRGRDTEAFF	TGTGCCAGCAGCTTGCTCAGGGGAAGGGACACTGAAGCTTTCTTT
TRBV7-2	.	many	TRBJ2-7	14	CASSYSGLIYEQYF	TGTGCCAGCAGCTACTCGGGACTGATCTACGAGCAGTACTTC
TRBV10-2	TRBD1	many	TRBJ2-5	15	CASSERQGGRETQYF	TGCGCCAGCAGTGAGAGACAGGGGGGACGTGAGACCCAGTACTTC
TRBV6-5	.	many	TRBJ1-2	15	CASSYSPGSKGGYTF	TGTGCCAGCAGTTACTCACCAGGGAGTAAGGGTGGCTACACCTTC